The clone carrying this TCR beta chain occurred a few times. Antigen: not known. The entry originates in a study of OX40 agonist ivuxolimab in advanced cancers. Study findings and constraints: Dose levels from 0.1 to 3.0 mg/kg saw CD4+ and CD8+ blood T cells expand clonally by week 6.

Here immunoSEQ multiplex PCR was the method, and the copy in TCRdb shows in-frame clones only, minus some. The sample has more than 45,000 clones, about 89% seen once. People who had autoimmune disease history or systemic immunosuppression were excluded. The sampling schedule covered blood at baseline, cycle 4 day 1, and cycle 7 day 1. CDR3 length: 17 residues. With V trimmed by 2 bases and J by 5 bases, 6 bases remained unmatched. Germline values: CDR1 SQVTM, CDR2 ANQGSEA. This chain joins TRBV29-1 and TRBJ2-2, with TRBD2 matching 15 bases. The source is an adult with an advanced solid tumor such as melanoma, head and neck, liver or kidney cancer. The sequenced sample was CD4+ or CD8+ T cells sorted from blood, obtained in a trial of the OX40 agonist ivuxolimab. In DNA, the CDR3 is TGCAGCGTTGAAAAGGGACTAGCGGGAGGAAAGACCGGGGAGCTGTTTTTT. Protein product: CSVEKGLAGGKTGELFF.